These 21 T cell receptor beta chains were sequenced from one sample in a study of molecular identifiers for immune sequencing clone quantification. MiXCR, run by TCRdb on the PCR reads, gives a single entry per CDR3 protein. The profile shows 460,000 or so distinct CDR3 sequences, about 26% of them singletons. Source material: naive CD8+ T cells from blood, with Jurkat cell RNA spiked in. The sample's subset: FACS-sorted CD8+CD4-CCR7+CD45RA+ naive T cells. The receptor source for this set is a human donor in good health. Some libraries in this study had Jurkat cell RNA spiked in.

This clonotype has more than one count but fewer than ten. The chain carries TRBV7-8 and TRBJ1-1, with 8 bases aligning to TRBD1. With V trimmed by 3 bases and J by 3 bases, 12 bases remained unmatched. Germline lookup yields CDR1 SGHVS and CDR2 FQNEAQ. This CDR3 is 17 amino acids long. The CDR3 DNA reads as TGTGCCAGCAGCTTTTTTGGACAGGGAGAAAAGCACACTGAAGCTTTCTTT. Its translation is CASSFFGQGEKHTEAFF.

In the case of this clonotype: Being one base from a much bigger clone, this may be a read error. The rearrangement uses TRBV5-6 and TRBJ2-7, with no clear D. With 7 bases removed from V and 2 bases from J, the gap between germline ends came to 7 bases. The CDR3 is made up of 11 amino acids. Germline V gives CDR1 SGHDT, CDR2 YYEEEE. The CDR3 loop is CASCGAYEQYF. For the CDR3, the DNA is TGTGCCAGCTGCGGCGCCTACGAGCAGTACTTC.

J is TRBJ1-3 and V is TRBV12-5; D unresolved. Germline V lookup: CDR1 LGHNT, CDR2 FRNRAP. V lost 2 bases and J lost 8, with 13 bases in between. The CDR3 is made up of 14 amino acids. The CDR3, as DNA: TGTGCTAGTGGTTTGCCTGTTGGGGAATACACCATATATTTT. As protein: CASGLPVGEYTIYF.

This clonotype was detected a few times. V and J are TRBV14 and TRBJ2-7; no firm D call. CDR3 size: 13 residues. Trimming removed 0 bases at V and 3 bases at J, with 6 bases between. Looked up from germline, CDR1 is SGHDN and CDR2 is FVKESK. CDR3: CASSQENSYEQYF. CDR3 DNA sequence: TGTGCCAGCAGCCAAGAAAACAGCTACGAGCAGTACTTC.

This clonotype was counted only a few times. V and J are TRBV20-1 and TRBJ2-7; perhaps TRBD2 as D (5 bases). V dropped 0 bases and J dropped 2 bases, with 14 bases sitting between them. The CDR3 has 15 residues. Germline V gene sequence: CDR1 DFQATT, CDR2 SNEGSKA (reference sequence). The CDR3: CSARDSVGGTYEQYF. The CDR3, as DNA: TGCAGTGCTAGAGACTCAGTTGGAGGCACCTACGAGCAGTACTTC.

This clonotype showed up many times. This chain uses TRBV19 with TRBJ2-5; tentative D call: TRBD1 (5 bases). The CDR3 covers 14 residues. V was trimmed by 5 bases and J by 1 base, leaving 11 bases between them. CDR1 and CDR2 from the germline V gene are LNHDA and SQIVND (reference sequence). CDR3 sequence: CASSLTAFQETQYF. For the CDR3, the DNA is TGTGCCAGTAGTTTGACAGCCTTCCAAGAGACCCAGTACTTC.

The rearrangement uses TRBV18 and TRBJ1-2, with a weak D call TRBD1 (6 bases). Trimming cost V 0 bases and J 5 bases, with 16 bases left between them. There are 16 residues in the CDR3. Germline CDR1 KGHSH, CDR2 LQKENI. For the CDR3, the DNA is TGTGCCAGCTCACCACCTGCAGGGGTAATGGTTTATGGCTACACCTTC. Protein: CASSPPAGVMVYGYTF.

Here the CDR3 reads CASSEGIRAVSYEQYF. CDR3 DNA: TGTGCCAGCAGTGAGGGAATCAGGGCCGTCTCCTACGAGCAGTACTTC. This rearrangement joins TRBV25-1 to TRBJ2-7, with D possibly TRBD1 on 5 matching bases. The CDR3 is 16 residues long. V was cut by 3 bases and J by 0 bases, with 15 bases left in between. Germline CDR1 and CDR2: MGHDK and SYGVNS.

This clonotype was counted many times. The V gene is TRBV20-1, the J gene TRBJ2-7; 10 positions match TRBD2. CDR1 and CDR2 from the germline V gene are DFQATT and SNEGSKA (reference sequence). Trimming removed 6 bases from V and 3 bases from J; junction bases left unmatched: 14. This CDR3 has 16 amino acids. CDR3 sequence: CSALGLASNQDYEQYF. The CDR3 coding sequence is TGCAGTGCCCTGGGACTAGCGTCGAACCAGGACTACGAGCAGTACTTC.

This clonotype was observed a few times. J is TRBJ2-3 and V is TRBV6-2 or TRBV6-3; 8 bases match TRBD2. The CDR3 extends over 17 amino acids. Per germline, CDR1 MNHEY and CDR2 SVGEGT. Trimming cost V 4 bases and J 1 base; bases outside gene matches: 10. CDR3 nucleotides: TGTGCCAGCAGTTCCCTCAGCGGGGGCATACGCACAGATACGCAGTATTTT. As protein: CASSSLSGGIRTDTQYF.

This clonotype has ten or more counts. The rearrangement uses TRBV9 and TRBJ2-3; D unresolved. In germline, CDR1 is SGDLS, CDR2 YYNGEE. This CDR3 spans 12 amino acids. Trimming shortened V by 0 bases and J by 5 bases, and 4 bases separated the two germline ends. The CDR3, as DNA: TGTGCCAGCAGCGTAGAGGAAGATACGCAGTATTTT. Protein: CASSVEEDTQYF.

The J gene is TRBJ2-1, the V gene TRBV7-9; D might be TRBD1 or TRBD2, each matching 5 bases. Germline V gene data show CDR1 as SEHNR and CDR2 as FQNEAQ (reference sequence). This CDR3 has 16 residues. V lost 3 bases and J lost 2, with 14 bases in between. CDR3: CASSFALEGPYNEQFF. CDR3 nucleotides: TGTGCCAGCAGCTTCGCCCTAGAGGGACCCTACAATGAGCAGTTCTTC.

This chain links TRBV29-1 with TRBJ1-2; a possible D gene is TRBD1 (6 bases). Germline V gene lookup returns CDR1 SQVTM and CDR2 ANQGSEA. The CDR3 length is 14 residues. With 4 bases removed from V and 4 bases from J, the gap between germline ends came to 16 bases. The CDR3 bases are TGCAGCGTTGTTACTTGGGGGCTGGGCTATGGCTACACCTTC. Translated: CSVVTWGLGYGYTF. Drawing the rest from reference TRBV29-1 and TRBJ1-2, the complete variable domain is SAVISQKPSRDICQRGTSLTIQCQVDSQVTMMFWYRQQPGQSLTLIATANQGSEATYESGFVIDKFPISRPNLTFSTLTVSNMSPEDSSIYLCSVVTWGLGYGYTFGSGTRLTVV.

In its sample, this clonotype was seen a few times. This chain connects TRBV5-4 to TRBJ2-1; 12 nucleotides align to TRBD2. Germline CDR1 reads SGHNT; CDR2 reads YYREEE (reference sequence). The CDR3 extends over 16 amino acids. With V trimmed by 2 bases and J by 7 bases, 7 bases remained unmatched. CDR3 coding DNA: TGTGCCAGCAGCTTTTCTAGCGGGGGGGCCCGTAATGAGCAGTTCTTC. As protein: CASSFSSGGARNEQFF. Based on the CDR3 plus reference TRBV5-4 and TRBJ2-1, the full variable domain is ETGVTQSPTHLIKTRGQQVTLRCSSQSGHNTVSWYQQALGQGPQFIFQYYREEENGRGNFPPRFSGLQFPNYSSELNVNALELDDSALYLCASSFSSGGARNEQFFGPGTRLTVL.

In the case of this clonotype: This may come from a read error, since a much larger clone is one base off. The chain uses TRBV4-1 and TRBJ1-1, with 7 positions matching TRBD1. The CDR3 is 12 amino acids. Germline CDR1 reads MGHRA; CDR2 reads YSYEKL. The CDR3 coding sequence is TGCGCCAGCAGCCACACCGGGACAGAGACGCTCTTT. This translates into CASSHTGTETLF.

The V gene is TRBV4-1, the J gene TRBJ1-3; 7 bases align to TRBD1. V trimming: 3 bases; J trimming: 0 bases; junction bases outside the gene matches: 8. Germline CDR1 MGHRA, CDR2 YSYEKL. The CDR3 covers 17 residues. The CDR3 DNA follows: TGCGCCAGCAGCCAGCTACAGGGGCCACTCTCTGGAAACACCATATATTTT. Translating gives CASSQLQGPLSGNTIYF.

A remark on this clonotype: One base away lies a much larger clone, so this may be a sequencing read error. V is TRBV4-1 and J is TRBJ1-5; D unclear. Deletions cut 4 bases from V and 0 bases from J, with 7 bases between. Germline V gene data show CDR1 as MGHRA and CDR2 as YSYEKL. This CDR3 spans 14 amino acids. This CDR3 is CASSPVCSNQPQHF. The CDR3 DNA follows: TGCGCCAGCAGCCCGGTCTGTAGCAATCAGCCCCAGCATTTT.

This clonotype showed up just once. This chain uses TRBV30 with TRBJ1-2; D unresolved. Trimming removed 8 bases at V and 8 bases at J, with 24 bases between. This CDR3 comprises 14 residues. Germline CDR1 reads GTSNPN; CDR2 reads SVGIG (reference sequence). The CDR3 protein is CARTPSQARWGYTF. Here the CDR3 DNA reads TGTGCCCGGACCCCTTCCCAGGCCAGGTGGGGCTACACCTTC. The full variable domain, with the rest looked up from reference TRBV30 and TRBJ1-2, is SQTIHQWPATLVQPVGSPLSLECTVEGTSNPNLYWYRQAAGRGLQLLFYSVGIGQISSEVPQNLSASRPQDRQFILSSKKLLLSDSGFYLCARTPSQARWGYTFGSGTRLTVV.

The chain has TRBV2 and TRBJ2-7; 10 nucleotides agree with TRBD1. The CDR3 spans 14 residues. From germline, CDR1 is SNHLY and CDR2 FYNNEI. V lost 8 bases and J lost 5; bases outside the gene matches: 9. Here the CDR3 DNA reads TGTGCCAGCGGCTCCGGACAGGGGGTGAACGAGCAGTACTTC. As protein: CASGSGQGVNEQYF.

This clonotype was counted a few times. The gene calls are TRBV11-2 and TRBJ2-7; maybe TRBD1 (6 bases). Germline loops: CDR1 SGHAT, CDR2 FQNNGV. The CDR3 is 15 residues long. V gave up 1 base and J gave up 4 bases, with 14 bases separating them. CDR3 DNA: TGTGCCAGCAGCTTAGGCCAAGCAGGGGTATACGAGCAGTACTTC. Its protein product is CASSLGQAGVYEQYF.

The chain has TRBV13 and TRBJ2-2; D not resolved. Germline assignment: CDR1 PRHDT and CDR2 FYEKMQ (reference sequence). Trimming took off 3 bases at V and 3 bases at J, with 8 bases between the two ends. The CDR3 is 14 residues long. The CDR3 DNA is TGTGCCAGCAGCTTTTATGGGTACACCGGGGAGCTGTTTTTT. As protein: CASSFYGYTGELFF.